This TCR beta chain comes out of a study of breast tumors, draining lymph nodes, adjacent tissues. Each CDR3 protein gets one entry after TCRdb re-called the multiplex PCR reads with MiXCR. Here the sample spans 15,000 or so distinct CDR3 sequences, around 70% being singletons. In its sample, this clonotype is medium-sized. Germline CDR1 LNHNV, CDR2 YYDKDF (reference sequence). The CDR3 consists of 15 residues. V lost 4 bases and J lost 0, with 13 bases in between. Sample: tumor-adjacent breast tissue. This sequence originates from a female donor with breast cancer. Some clones in this sample may be carry-over from other donors' samples. V usage is TRBV15 and J usage is TRBJ2-7; no reliable D call. Here the CDR3 reads CATSKLVLGSYEQYF. CDR3 DNA: TGTGCCACCAGCAAGCTAGTTTTGGGCTCCTACGAGCAGTACTTC.